The 16 T cell receptor beta chains given below trace back to one sample, sequenced in a study of glioma-infiltrating T cells after dendritic cell vaccination (dated by TCRdb to the mid-2010s). The method behind the library was the immunoSEQ multiplex PCR assay. The table comes from immuneACCESS by way of TCRdb, which keeps in-frame sequences with V and J called. Part of the clones is missing from these tables; in studies checked, under half for an unresolved V gene and the rest for unknown reasons. The sample table records about 82,000 clones; around 83% of these occur just once. The ten largest clones take up under 8% of the sample. The sample's time point label, decoded: after dendritic cell vaccination, including at tumor progression/relapse. The specimen was blood, collected after dendritic cell vaccination. The receptors come from a human donor with glioblastoma.

The chain combines TRBV5-1 with TRBJ1-5; no firm D call. The CDR3 extends over 15 amino acids. The germline CDR1 and CDR2 sequences are SGHRS and YFSETQ. Trimming cost V 0 bases and J 0 bases, with 7 bases left between them. The CDR3 bases are TGCGCCAGCAGCTTGGGAGAGAATAGCAATCAGCCCCAGCATTTT. It specifies CASSLGENSNQPQHF.

The chain is built from TRBV15 and TRBJ1-2; D is unclear. Germline V gives CDR1 LNHNV, CDR2 YYDKDF (reference sequence). Trimming cost V 1 base and J 2 bases, with 8 bases left between them. This CDR3 is built from 14 residues. The CDR3 nucleotides are TGTGCCACCAGCAGAGGCGGCCAGAACTATGGCTACACCTTC. Translated, it gives CATSRGGQNYGYTF. Supplemented by reference TRBV15 and TRBJ1-2, the full variable domain reads DAMVIQNPRYQVTQFGKPVTLSCSQTLNHNVMYWYQQKSSQAPKLLFHYYDKDFNNEADTPDNFQSRRPNTSFCFLDIRSPGLGDTAMYLCATSRGGQNYGYTFGSGTRLTVV.

CDR3 in amino acids: CASSEAPGLLQYF. CDR3 sequence (DNA): TGTGCCAGCAGCGAGGCTCCGGGACTACTCCAGTATTTT. The chain uses TRBV7-6 and TRBJ2-3; TRBD2 agrees at 7 bases. The CDR3 is 13 residues long. The germline gives CDR1 SGHVS, CDR2 FNYEAQ. The V and J ends lost 5 bases and 12 bases, in that order; junction bases with no gene match: 11.

The V call is TRBV19, the J call TRBJ1-2; 8 bases line up with TRBD1. After removal of 5 bases from V and 7 bases from J, the junction contained 3 bases not matched to a gene. This CDR3 spans 12 amino acids. Germline CDR1 and CDR2: LNHDA and SQIVND (reference sequence). The CDR3 DNA reads TGTGCCAGTAGTCAGGGGGCAATTGGCTACACCTTC. It encodes CASSQGAIGYTF.

The J gene is TRBJ2-3, the V gene TRBV29-1, with D perhaps matching TRBD1 (5 bases). The germline V gene encodes CDR1 SQVTM and CDR2 ANQGSEA. Trimming shortened V by 4 bases and J by 3 bases, and 20 bases separated the two germline ends. The CDR3 covers 16 residues. The CDR3 DNA reads as TGCAGCGTTGGGCAGGGAAACTACGTAAATACAGATACGCAGTATTTT. Protein product: CSVGQGNYVNTDTQYF.

The chain is built from TRBV6-6 and TRBJ1-2; D may be TRBD1 (6 bases). Germline values: CDR1 MNHNY, CDR2 SVGAGI (reference sequence). This CDR3 is 13 amino acids long. Deletions cut 6 bases from V and 8 bases from J, with 16 bases between. The DNA for the CDR3 is TGTGCCAGCAGCAACAGGGCGAGCGGCGGCTACACCTTC. Translating gives CASSNRASGGYTF.

The gene calls are TRBV2 and TRBJ1-5, with D hard to call. Per the germline V gene, CDR1 is SNHLY and CDR2 is FYNNEI. This CDR3 comprises 13 residues. V gave up 7 bases and J gave up 1 base, with 8 bases separating them. CDR3 coding DNA: TGTGCCAGCACTGGGGAGAGCAATCAGCCCCAGCATTTT. Its protein is CASTGESNQPQHF. Looking up the rest from reference TRBV2 and TRBJ1-5 gives the full variable domain: EPEVTQTPSHQVTQMGQEVILRCVPISNHLYFYWYRQILGQKVEFLVSFYNNEISEKSEIFDDQFSVERPDGSNFTLKIRSTKLEDSAMYFCASTGESNQPQHFGDGTRLSIL.

On this clone: The sample holds other DNA sequences that translate to the same CDR3. The CDR3 is CASSPPGQGYEQYF. CDR3 coding DNA: TGTGCCAGCTCACCCCCGGGACAGGGGTATGAGCAGTACTTC. The V call is TRBV18, the J call TRBJ2-7; 10 bases match TRBD1. The CDR3 has 14 residues. Germline CDR1 reads KGHSH; CDR2 reads LQKENI. V shed 3 bases, J shed 7 bases, and the junction held 6 bases outside the gene matches.

This chain connects TRBV21-1 to TRBJ1-1; the table calls TRBD1, which could not be checked here. TRBV21-1 is designated a pseudogene. This CDR3 region has 19 residues. The CDR3 loop reads CASSKVSRGRFPPGTEAFF. CDR3 DNA: TGTGCCAGCAGCAAAGTAAGCAGGGGGCGATTCCCGCCGGGCACTGAAGCTTTCTTT.

V usage is TRBV7-2 and J usage is TRBJ2-7; D is perhaps TRBD1 (6 bases). CDR1 and CDR2 from the germline V gene are SGHTA and FQGNSA. The ends were cut back, 5 bases at V and 3 bases at J, with 17 bases in the middle. This CDR3 comprises 15 residues. This chain's CDR3 is CASSVSTGSGYEQYF. The CDR3 nucleotides are TGTGCCAGCAGCGTCTCGACAGGTTCTGGCTACGAGCAGTACTTC. The full variable domain, in which reference TRBV7-2 and TRBJ2-7 provide the parts outside the CDR3, is GAGVSQSPSNKVTEKGKDVELRCDPISGHTALYWYRQSLGQGLEFLIYFQGNSAPDKSGLPSDRFSAERTGGSVSTLTIQRTQQEDSAVYLCASSVSTGSGYEQYFGPGTRLTVT.

V is TRBV7-9 and J is TRBJ2-7; 8 bases map to TRBD1. The V segment lost 6 bases and the J segment 2 bases; nucleotides outside the gene matches: 6. Germline CDR1 reads SEHNR; CDR2 reads FQNEAQ (reference sequence). This CDR3 is built from 14 residues. CDR3 loop: CASSRGQGTYEQYF. CDR3 bases: TGTGCCAGCAGTCGAGGACAGGGTACCTACGAGCAGTACTTC.

The chain carries TRBV6-5 and TRBJ1-5, with 8 bases fitting TRBD1. Per germline, CDR1 MNHEY and CDR2 SVGAGI. V trimming: 4 bases; J trimming: 5 bases; junction bases outside the gene matches: 10. The CDR3 totals 16 residues. The CDR3 loop is CASSLRGGQGHQPQHF. The CDR3 DNA reads as TGTGCCAGCAGTTTAAGAGGAGGACAGGGCCATCAGCCCCAGCATTTT.

The rearrangement uses TRBV10-3 and TRBJ1-1; D is possibly TRBD1 (5 bases). Looked up from germline, CDR1 is ENHRY and CDR2 is SYGVKD. This CDR3 has 13 residues. V gave up 3 bases and J gave up 7 bases, with 12 bases separating them. DNA of the CDR3: TGTGCCATCAGTGATCCGGGTCAGGGTGAAGCTTTCTTT. This encodes CAISDPGQGEAFF.

Comment on this clone: This sample includes further DNA sequences coding for the same CDR3. J is TRBJ1-2 and V is TRBV7-3, with 8 bases fitting TRBD1. The junction had 3 bases not matched to a gene; V was cut back by 5 bases and J by 4 bases. Germline values: CDR1 SGHTA, CDR2 FQGTGA. The CDR3 covers 13 residues. The CDR3 DNA is TGTGCCAGCAGCGCCGGACAGGGCTATGGCTACACCTTC. Translated, it gives CASSAGQGYGYTF.

V is TRBV4-1 and J is TRBJ2-3, with 10 bases aligning to TRBD2. After removal of 2 bases from V and 4 bases from J, the junction contained 3 bases not matched to a gene. Per the germline V gene, CDR1 is MGHRA and CDR2 is YSYEKL. There are 15 residues in the CDR3. CDR3 DNA sequence: TGCGCCAGCAGCCAACTAGCGGGGGTGTCAGATACGCAGTATTTT. Its protein is CASSQLAGVSDTQYF.

This chain connects TRBV19 to TRBJ1-1; 11 bases align to TRBD1. CDR3 length: 17 amino acids. In germline, CDR1 is LNHDA, CDR2 SQIVND (reference sequence). V gave up 1 base and J gave up 1 base; unmatched junction bases: 5. The CDR3 DNA follows: TGTGCCAGTAGTATAGTGGGGACAGGGGGGTGGAACACTGAAGCTTTCTTT. It specifies CASSIVGTGGWNTEAFF.